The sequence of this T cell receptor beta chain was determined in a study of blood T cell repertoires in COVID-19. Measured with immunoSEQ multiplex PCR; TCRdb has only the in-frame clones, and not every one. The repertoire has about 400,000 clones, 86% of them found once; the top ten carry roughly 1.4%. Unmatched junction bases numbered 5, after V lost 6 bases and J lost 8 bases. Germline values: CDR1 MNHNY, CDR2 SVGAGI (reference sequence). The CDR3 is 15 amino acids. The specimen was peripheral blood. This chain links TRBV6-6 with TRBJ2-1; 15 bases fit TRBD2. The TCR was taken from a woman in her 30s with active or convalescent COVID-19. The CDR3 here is CASSLGLAGGDEQFF. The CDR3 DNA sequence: TGTGCCAGCAGCCTCGGACTAGCGGGAGGGGATGAGCAGTTCTTC.